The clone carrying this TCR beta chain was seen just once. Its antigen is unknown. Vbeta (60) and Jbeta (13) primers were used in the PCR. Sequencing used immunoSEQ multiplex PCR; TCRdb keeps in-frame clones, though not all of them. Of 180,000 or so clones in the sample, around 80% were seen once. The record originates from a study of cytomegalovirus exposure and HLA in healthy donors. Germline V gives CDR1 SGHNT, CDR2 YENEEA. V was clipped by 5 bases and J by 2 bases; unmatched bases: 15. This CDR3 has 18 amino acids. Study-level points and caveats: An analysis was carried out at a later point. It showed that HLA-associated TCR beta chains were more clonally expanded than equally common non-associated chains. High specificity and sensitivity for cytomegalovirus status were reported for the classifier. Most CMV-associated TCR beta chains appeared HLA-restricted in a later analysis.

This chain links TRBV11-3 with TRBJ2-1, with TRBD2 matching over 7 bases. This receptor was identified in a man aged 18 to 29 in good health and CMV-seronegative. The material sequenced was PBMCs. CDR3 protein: CASSPGLQTLKTYNEQFF. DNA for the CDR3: TGTGCCAGCAGCCCGGGACTACAAACTTTAAAAACCTACAATGAGCAGTTCTTC.